This entry features one TCR beta chain sequence. This record comes from a study of CD8 T cells in ankylosing spondylitis. A single record per CDR3 protein comes from TCRdb applying MiXCR to the 5' RACE reads. The sample lists about 140,000 distinct CDR3 sequences; approximately 9.2% were seen once. Germline assignment: CDR1 MDHEN and CDR2 SYDVKM. The CDR3 loop spans 16 amino acids. Losses at the gene ends were 5 bases for V and 1 base for J; bases not matched to a gene: 4. The sequenced sample was synovial fluid, either unsorted or a sorted T cell fraction (not recorded which). The chain is built from TRBV28 and TRBJ2-1; the match to TRBD2 covers 11 bases. The clonotype comes from a male donor with ankylosing spondylitis. This chain's CDR3 is CASSGGLAVSYNEQFF. DNA for the CDR3: TGTGCCAGCAGTGGGGGACTAGCGGTTTCCTACAATGAGCAGTTCTTC.